Listed here is a single T cell receptor (beta chain). What it recognizes is unknown. Selected positively for CCR7 and CD45RO-negative, naive CD8 cells excluded terminally differentiated effector memory CD45RA+ cells. TCRdb's table, derived via immunoSEQ multiplex PCR, lists solely in-frame clones and lacks some. The data contain about 550,000 clones, 95% to 96% of them singletons. V shed 8 bases and J shed 5 bases, with 12 bases lying between them. This CDR3 region has 12 residues. Germline values: CDR1 LNHDA, CDR2 SQIVND (reference sequence). The data are from a study of shared clonotypes between healthy human individuals. General study points: Some clonotypes were shared by all four sorted-subset donors, while others were not shared. The non-shared ones had lower generation probabilities than the shared ones. Roughly 5% of naive CD4 clonotypes were common to a handful of donors.

Sequenced input: naive CD8+ T cells sorted from blood. This clonotype was sampled from a woman aged 25 to 45 in good health. This chain connects TRBV19 to TRBJ1-1; no reliable D call. In nucleotides, the CDR3 is TGTGCCAGTCACAACCGGGTGACTGAAGCTTTCTTT. Protein product: CASHNRVTEAFF. The full variable domain, rest sourced from reference TRBV19 and TRBJ1-1, is DGGITQSPKYLFRKEGQNVTLSCEQNLNHDAMYWYRQDPGQGLRLIYYSQIVNDFQKGDIAEGYSVSREKKESFPLTVTSAQKNPTAFYLCASHNRVTEAFFGQGTRLTVV.